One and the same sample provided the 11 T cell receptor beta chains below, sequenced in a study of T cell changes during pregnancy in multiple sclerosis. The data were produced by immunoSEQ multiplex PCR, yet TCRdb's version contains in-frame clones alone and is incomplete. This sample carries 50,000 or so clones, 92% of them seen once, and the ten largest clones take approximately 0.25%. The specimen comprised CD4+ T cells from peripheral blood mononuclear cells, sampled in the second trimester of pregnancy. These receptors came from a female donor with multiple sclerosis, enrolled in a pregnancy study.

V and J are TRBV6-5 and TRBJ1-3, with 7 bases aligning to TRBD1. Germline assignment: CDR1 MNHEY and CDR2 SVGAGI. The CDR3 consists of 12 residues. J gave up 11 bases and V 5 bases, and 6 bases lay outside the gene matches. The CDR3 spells CASSGRQGAIYF. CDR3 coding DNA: TGTGCCAGCAGTGGCAGACAGGGAGCCATATATTTT.

The DNA for the CDR3 is TGTGCCAGCAGCTTGTTGGTAGGGGACACGGGCACAGATACGCAGTATTTT. This translates into CASSLLVGDTGTDTQYF. The J gene is TRBJ2-3, the V gene TRBV5-8; D is possibly TRBD1 (6 bases). The CDR3 extends over 17 amino acids. The V gene lost 1 base and the J gene lost 1 base, with 16 bases spanning the gap. In germline, CDR1 is SGHTS, CDR2 YDEGEE.

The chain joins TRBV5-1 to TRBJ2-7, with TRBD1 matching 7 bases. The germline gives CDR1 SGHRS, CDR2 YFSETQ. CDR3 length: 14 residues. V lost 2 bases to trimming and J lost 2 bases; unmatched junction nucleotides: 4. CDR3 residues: CASSLGQEPYEQYF. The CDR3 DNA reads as TGCGCCAGCAGCTTAGGACAGGAACCCTACGAGCAGTACTTC. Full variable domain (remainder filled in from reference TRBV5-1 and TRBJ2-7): KAGVTQTPRYLIKTRGQQVTLSCSPISGHRSVSWYQQTPGQGLQFLFEYFSETQRNKGNFPGRFSGRQFSNSRSEMNVSTLELGDSALYLCASSLGQEPYEQYFGPGTRLTVT.

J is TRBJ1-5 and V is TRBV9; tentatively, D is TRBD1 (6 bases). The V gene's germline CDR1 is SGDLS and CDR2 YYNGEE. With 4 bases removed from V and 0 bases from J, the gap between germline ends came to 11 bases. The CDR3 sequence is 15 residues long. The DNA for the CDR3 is TGTGCCAGCAGCCCGACAGGAAATAGCAATCAGCCCCAGCATTTT. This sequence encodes CASSPTGNSNQPQHF.

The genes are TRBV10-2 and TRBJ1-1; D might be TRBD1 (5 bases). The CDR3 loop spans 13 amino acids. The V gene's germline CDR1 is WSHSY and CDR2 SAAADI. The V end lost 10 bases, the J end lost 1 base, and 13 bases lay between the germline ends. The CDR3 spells CAIQGRKNTEAFF. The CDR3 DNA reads TGCGCCATCCAGGGTAGAAAGAACACTGAAGCTTTCTTT.

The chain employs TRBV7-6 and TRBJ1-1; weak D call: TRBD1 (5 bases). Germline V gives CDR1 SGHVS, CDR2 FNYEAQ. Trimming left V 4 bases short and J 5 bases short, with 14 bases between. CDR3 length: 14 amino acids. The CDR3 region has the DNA TGTGCCAGCAGCTCGTCGACAGTCGGAACTGAAGCTTTCTTT. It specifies CASSSSTVGTEAFF.

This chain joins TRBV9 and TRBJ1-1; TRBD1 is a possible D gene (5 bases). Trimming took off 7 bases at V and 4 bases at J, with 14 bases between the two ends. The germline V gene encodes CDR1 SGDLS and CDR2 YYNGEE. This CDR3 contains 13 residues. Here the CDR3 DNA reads TGTGCCAGCGGAGAGCAGGGAAGCACTGAAGCTTTCTTT. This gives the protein CASGEQGSTEAFF.

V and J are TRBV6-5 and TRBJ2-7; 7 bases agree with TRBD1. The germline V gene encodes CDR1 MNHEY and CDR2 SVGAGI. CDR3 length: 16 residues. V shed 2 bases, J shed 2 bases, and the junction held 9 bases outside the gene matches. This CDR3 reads CASSYGLPGTAYEQYF. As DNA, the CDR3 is TGTGCCAGCAGTTACGGGTTACCCGGGACAGCCTACGAGCAGTACTTC.

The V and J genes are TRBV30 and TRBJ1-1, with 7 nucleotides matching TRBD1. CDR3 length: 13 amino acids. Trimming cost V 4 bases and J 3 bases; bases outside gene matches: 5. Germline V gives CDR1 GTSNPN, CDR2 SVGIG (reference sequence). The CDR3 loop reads CAWKDRADTEAFF. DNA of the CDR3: TGTGCCTGGAAAGACAGGGCGGACACTGAAGCTTTCTTT. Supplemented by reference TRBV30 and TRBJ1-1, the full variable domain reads SQTIHQWPATLVQPVGSPLSLECTVEGTSNPNLYWYRQAAGRGLQLLFYSVGIGQISSEVPQNLSASRPQDRQFILSSKKLLLSDSGFYLCAWKDRADTEAFFGQGTRLTVV.

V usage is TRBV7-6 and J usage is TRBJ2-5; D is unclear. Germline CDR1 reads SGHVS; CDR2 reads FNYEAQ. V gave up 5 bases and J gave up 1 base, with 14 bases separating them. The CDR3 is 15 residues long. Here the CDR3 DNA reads TGTGCCAGCAGCCTATACCATACGGTCCAAGAGACCCAGTACTTC. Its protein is CASSLYHTVQETQYF.

CDR3 residues: CASSGQGAPGTQPQHF. CDR3 DNA: TGTGCCAGTAGCGGACAGGGGGCTCCGGGGACTCAGCCCCAGCATTTT. This rearrangement joins TRBV19 to TRBJ1-5, with 11 bases identical to TRBD1. Germline CDR1 is LNHDA and CDR2 is SQIVND (reference sequence). The CDR3 has 16 amino acids. V was clipped by 6 bases and J by 6 bases; unmatched bases: 10.